Presented here are 27 T cell receptor beta chains from one specimen sequenced in a study of cytomegalovirus exposure and HLA in healthy donors. The study ran its PCR with 60 Vbeta and 13 Jbeta primers. Produced via immunoSEQ multiplex PCR; TCRdb's table is partial and in-frame only. The sample holds around 86,000 clones, around 80% seen once. The sequenced sample consisted of PBMCs. The receptors stem from a man in his forties or fifties in good health and CMV-seropositive.

CDR3 nucleotide sequence: TGTGCCAGCTCACCACCGGGTCTCTCGGCGAGGGAGACCCAGTACTTC. Amino acid sequence: CASSPPGLSARETQYF. This chain joins TRBV18 and TRBJ2-5; D is unresolved. Germline V CDR1 and CDR2: KGHSH, LQKENI. The germline V and J ends were trimmed by 0 bases and 5 bases, with 16 bases remaining between them. This CDR3 spans 16 amino acids.

The chain joins TRBV9 to TRBJ2-1; TRBD2 might be the D (6 bases). Germline assignment: CDR1 SGDLS and CDR2 YYNGEE. The CDR3 is 15 amino acids. Trimming took 3 bases from V and 6 from J, leaving 16 bases between them. The CDR3 DNA sequence: TGTGCCAGCAGCGAGCTTGTCTCGGGAGTCAATGAGCAGTTCTTC. The encoded protein is CASSELVSGVNEQFF.

The rearrangement joins TRBV30 to TRBJ1-5; D not certain. Per the germline V gene, CDR1 is GTSNPN and CDR2 is SVGIG (reference sequence). The CDR3 spans 15 residues. V shed 0 bases and J shed 0 bases, with 9 bases lying between them. In DNA, the CDR3 is TGTGCCTGGAGTGTTCGGGAGAATAGCAATCAGCCCCAGCATTTT. Translated: CAWSVRENSNQPQHF.

This clone appeared once. This chain uses TRBV5-6 with TRBJ1-2; D gene unclear. This CDR3 is built from 14 residues. V was cut by 7 bases and J by 8 bases, with 21 bases left in between. Germline assignment: CDR1 SGHDT and CDR2 YYEEEE. Here the CDR3 reads CASRTTGGRVGYTF. The CDR3 coding sequence is TGTGCCAGCCGAACAACCGGAGGGAGGGTGGGCTACACCTTC.

This rearrangement joins TRBV27 to TRBJ2-1; TRBD1 matches 7 bases. Germline trimming cut 6 bases from V and 2 bases from J; bases unmatched to any gene: 10. This CDR3 region has 16 residues. The germline V gene encodes CDR1 MNHEY and CDR2 SMNVEV (reference sequence). For the CDR3, the DNA is TGTGCCAGCAGCCGCCCCCCCGGGACAGCCTACAATGAGCAGTTCTTC. This sequence encodes CASSRPPGTAYNEQFF.

This rearrangement joins TRBV5-4 to TRBJ2-1, with a tentative D call TRBD2 (6 bases). The CDR3 is 14 residues long. The V and J ends lost 5 bases and 0 bases respectively, with 9 bases between them. CDR1 SGHNT and CDR2 YYREEE come from the germline V gene (reference sequence). CDR3 bases: TGTGCCAGCAGTTCGGACTACTCCTACAATGAGCAGTTCTTC. This codes for CASSSDYSYNEQFF.

This clone has only a few counts. This chain links TRBV29-1 with TRBJ2-1; 11 positions agree with TRBD2. The CDR3 totals 15 residues. With 6 bases clipped from V and 4 bases from J, the junction kept 8 bases outside the gene matches. Germline V CDR1 and CDR2: SQVTM, ANQGSEA. The CDR3 loop is CSVPPTSGVYNEQFF. The DNA for the CDR3 is TGCAGCGTCCCTCCGACTAGCGGGGTGTACAATGAGCAGTTCTTC.

CDR3 loop: CASSQESRQPQHF. For the CDR3, the DNA is TGTGCCAGCAGCCAAGAGTCCCGTCAGCCCCAGCATTTT. The chain recombines TRBV14 with TRBJ1-5, with D unclear. V lost 0 bases to trimming and J lost 6 bases, with 6 bases between them. The CDR3 is 13 residues long. Germline CDR1 reads SGHDN; CDR2 reads FVKESK.

CDR3 nucleotides: TGTGCCAGCACTCGACAGGGGGTTGACTATGGCTACACCTTC. Translating gives CASTRQGVDYGYTF. This chain uses TRBV7-9 with TRBJ1-2, with TRBD1 matching over 9 bases. V lost 7 bases to trimming and J lost 3 bases; unmatched junction nucleotides: 6. The CDR3 length is 14 residues. From germline, CDR1 is SEHNR and CDR2 FQNEAQ (reference sequence).

Here the CDR3 reads CASSEVHWQGGGYTF. The CDR3 coding sequence is TGTGCCAGCAGTGAGGTTCACTGGCAGGGCGGCGGCTACACCTTC. The rearrangement joins TRBV6-1 to TRBJ1-2; tentatively, D is TRBD1 (5 bases). The CDR3 consists of 15 residues. With 3 bases removed from V and 8 bases from J, the gap between germline ends came to 19 bases. Germline assignment: CDR1 MNHNS and CDR2 SASEGT.

The chain links TRBV7-3 to TRBJ1-2; the D is unclear. This CDR3 is built from 15 residues. The V and J ends lost 5 bases and 8 bases respectively, with 21 bases between them. Germline CDR1 reads SGHTA; CDR2 reads FQGTGA. CDR3 sequence reads: CASSAQPGGSLGYTF. The CDR3 region has the DNA TGTGCCAGCAGCGCCCAGCCTGGAGGGTCTCTCGGCTACACCTTC.

V gene TRBV25-1 combines with J gene TRBJ2-3; tentative D call: TRBD2 (5 bases). V lost 1 base and J lost 4, with 12 bases in between. The CDR3 has 15 residues. The germline CDR1 and CDR2 sequences are MGHDK and SYGVNS. In DNA form, the CDR3 reads TGTGCCAGCAGTGAATTCCGGGAAGGCTCAGATACGCAGTATTTT. This translates into CASSEFREGSDTQYF.

The chain employs TRBV11-3 and TRBJ2-7; 10 nucleotides match TRBD1. CDR1 SGHNT and CDR2 YENEEA come from the germline V gene. With V trimmed by 1 base and J by 4 bases, 7 bases remained unmatched. This CDR3 region has 16 residues. The CDR3 sequence: CASSLGRGQGRYEQYF. The CDR3 nucleotides read TGTGCCAGCAGCTTAGGACGGGGACAGGGGAGATACGAGCAGTACTTC.

V usage is TRBV4-1 and J usage is TRBJ1-2; the D is unclear. Germline V gene lookup returns CDR1 MGHRA and CDR2 YSYEKL. Trimming stripped 1 base from V and 8 bases from J, with 14 bases between. This CDR3 has 14 residues. The CDR3 region is CASSQVNFAGGYTF. The CDR3 region has the DNA TGCGCCAGCAGCCAAGTCAACTTTGCAGGAGGCTACACCTTC.

The V and J genes are TRBV5-4 and TRBJ1-6; 7 bases are shared with TRBD1. CDR1 is SGHNT and CDR2 is YYREEE in the germline V gene (reference sequence). V was pared by 4 bases and J by 8 bases, with 12 bases of the junction left unmatched. The CDR3 is made up of 16 amino acids. The CDR3 sequence: CASSRTGRSPHSPLHF. CDR3 DNA: TGTGCCAGCAGCCGGACAGGACGATCCCCACATTCACCCCTCCACTTT.

The chain recombines TRBV6-4 with TRBJ2-3, with D tentatively TRBD2 (6 bases). V lost 6 bases, J lost 5 bases, and 21 bases lay in between. Germline V gene data show CDR1 as MRHNA and CDR2 as SNTAGT. The CDR3 covers 16 residues. The CDR3 bases are TGTGCCAGCAGACCAGGATGGGGAGGCCCCCAAGATACGCAGTATTTT. Translation gives CASRPGWGGPQDTQYF.

This rearrangement joins TRBV6-5 to TRBJ1-1; 8 positions agree with TRBD1. This CDR3 comprises 14 residues. The ends lost 2 bases at V and 12 bases at J; junction bases unmatched: 11. Germline values: CDR1 MNHEY, CDR2 SVGAGI. Here the CDR3 reads CASSYDRTGMKTFF. CDR3 DNA: TGTGCCAGCAGTTACGATCGGACAGGGATGAAAACTTTCTTT.

The DNA of the CDR3 is TGTGCCAGCAGTGTAAAGTCTTTTGGGGGAGGGCCGGTTGAGCAGTTCTTC. As protein: CASSVKSFGGGPVEQFF. This chain uses TRBV6-4 with TRBJ2-1; 7 bases align to TRBD2. The CDR3 has 17 residues. The germline CDR1 and CDR2 sequences are MRHNA and SNTAGT. V gave up 4 bases and J gave up 9 bases; unmatched junction bases: 18.

The rearrangement links TRBV4-3 to TRBJ2-7; 8 bases are a match to TRBD2. The germline V gene encodes CDR1 LGHNA and CDR2 YSLEER. Losses at the gene ends were 6 bases for V and 4 bases for J; bases not matched to a gene: 11. The CDR3 runs to 15 residues. The CDR3 DNA sequence: TGCGCCAGCAGTAAAGAGGGACTAGGGGGTTACGAGCAGTACTTC. Protein product: CASSKEGLGGYEQYF.

The chain combines TRBV9 with TRBJ1-2; possibly TRBD1 for D (6 bases). Trimming removed 5 bases at V and 8 bases at J, with 13 bases between. Germline values: CDR1 SGDLS, CDR2 YYNGEE. The CDR3 is made up of 12 amino acids. The CDR3 DNA follows: TGTGCCAGCAGAGGACAGTTAGAAGGCTACACCTTC. This codes for CASRGQLEGYTF. Full variable domain (outside the CDR3, taken from reference TRBV9 and TRBJ1-2): DSGVTQTPKHLITATGQRVTLRCSPRSGDLSVYWYQQSLDQGLQFLIQYYNGEERAKGNILERFSAQQFPDLHSELNLSSLELGDSALYFCASRGQLEGYTFGSGTRLTVV.

This chain uses TRBV29-1 with TRBJ2-7; 10 bases align to TRBD1. The CDR3 has 13 amino acids. Germline trimming cut 4 bases from V and 3 bases from J; bases unmatched to any gene: 3. Looked up from germline, CDR1 is SQVTM and CDR2 is ANQGSEA. CDR3 protein: CSVARTGGYEQYF. Written as DNA, the CDR3 is TGCAGCGTTGCAAGGACAGGGGGCTACGAGCAGTACTTC.

This chain connects TRBV18 to TRBJ1-3; 7 bases align to TRBD1. The length of the CDR3 is 15 residues. From germline, CDR1 is KGHSH and CDR2 LQKENI. V dropped 5 bases and J dropped 4; count of bases not matched to a gene: 8. DNA of the CDR3: TGTGCCAGCTCAACAGGGGAGCCGTTCGGAAACACCATATATTTT. As protein: CASSTGEPFGNTIYF. The full variable domain, completed using reference TRBV18 and TRBJ1-3, is NAGVMQNPRHLVRRRGQEARLRCSPMKGHSHVYWYRQLPEEGLKFMVYLQKENIIDESGMPKERFSAEFPKEGPSILRIQQVVRGDSAAYFCASSTGEPFGNTIYFGEGSWLTVV.

This clone has only a few counts. The genes are TRBV6-1 and TRBJ1-2; TRBD1 matches 8 bases. The V and J ends lost 8 bases and 0 bases, in that order; junction bases with no gene match: 8. This CDR3 has 15 residues. Germline V lookup: CDR1 MNHNS, CDR2 SASEGT. This CDR3 is CASHGTGLANYGYTF. The CDR3 nucleotides are TGTGCCAGCCACGGGACAGGACTAGCTAACTATGGCTACACCTTC.

The CDR3 nucleotides are TGTGCCAGCAGCTTGGTTGCGGCAGATACGCAGTATTTT. Protein sequence: CASSLVAADTQYF. V is TRBV5-4 and J is TRBJ2-3; no reliable D call. Germline CDR1 and CDR2: SGHNT and YYREEE (reference sequence). V lost 0 bases and J lost 4, with 6 bases in between. The CDR3 length is 13 residues.

The chain uses TRBV30 and TRBJ2-2, with 11 bases that match TRBD2. Germline V lookup: CDR1 GTSNPN, CDR2 SVGIG (reference sequence). This CDR3 spans 14 amino acids. V dropped 5 bases and J dropped 3; count of bases not matched to a gene: 2. The DNA of the CDR3 is TGTGCCTGGTCGGGACTAGCGGACACCGGGGAGCTGTTTTTT. Amino acid sequence: CAWSGLADTGELFF. The full variable domain, in which reference TRBV30 and TRBJ2-2 provide the parts outside the CDR3, is SQTIHQWPATLVQPVGSPLSLECTVEGTSNPNLYWYRQAAGRGLQLLFYSVGIGQISSEVPQNLSASRPQDRQFILSSKKLLLSDSGFYLCAWSGLADTGELFFGEGSRLTVL.

For this clone: The sample contains more than one DNA sequence encoding this CDR3. Here the CDR3 DNA reads TGTGCCAGTAGCGGGATGGCGGATACGCAGTATTTT. Its protein is CASSGMADTQYF. V gene TRBV19 combines with J gene TRBJ2-3, with a weak D call TRBD2 (5 bases). The CDR3 is made up of 12 amino acids. V lost 6 bases to trimming and J lost 6 bases, with 10 bases between them. Germline values: CDR1 LNHDA, CDR2 SQIVND (reference sequence).

J is TRBJ2-5 and V is TRBV19; D uncertain. This CDR3 spans 15 amino acids. CDR1 LNHDA and CDR2 SQIVND come from the germline V gene (reference sequence). The V gene lost 4 bases and the J gene lost 2 bases, with 14 bases spanning the gap. CDR3 sequence: CASSTETSRQETQYF. The DNA for the CDR3 is TGTGCCAGTAGTACCGAGACAAGCCGGCAAGAGACCCAGTACTTC.